This T cell receptor beta chain is drawn from a study of cytomegalovirus exposure and HLA in healthy donors. For the study at large: Unique TCRs from HLA-typed donors, roughly 89 million of them, were held in an early data release. Among the 350 to 500 donors who were genotyped, about 84% fell in the genetic ancestry cluster that is associated with self-reported Caucasian donors. General observations from the study: Further analysis was carried out later, and it showed several of the most significant clusters appearing linked to common viral pathogens. The study designated roughly 150 TCR beta chains cytomegalovirus-associated.

PCR used 60 Vbeta primers and 13 Jbeta primers. Only in-frame clones appear in the TCRdb table, and some are missing; sequencing was by immunoSEQ multiplex PCR. The data hold 65,000 to 95,000 clones, with roughly four fifths observed a single time. Note on this clone: What it binds is unknown.

The V and J ends lost 2 bases and 1 base respectively, with 7 bases between them. The CDR3 length is 14 residues. CDR1 and CDR2 (germline): WNHNN, SYGVQD (reference sequence). The material sequenced was PBMCs. This sequence joins TRBV10-1 and TRBJ2-3; D gene unclear. The clonotype originates from a man between 70 and 80 years old in good health and CMV-seronegative. The CDR3, as DNA: TGCGCCAGCAGTGAGCTCCTCGGCACAGATACGCAGTATTTT. Translated, it gives CASSELLGTDTQYF.